This passage covers 19 T cell receptor beta chains from one sample sequenced in a study of cytomegalovirus exposure and HLA in healthy donors (dated by TCRdb to 2015 to 2018). To prepare the library, the immunoSEQ multiplex PCR assay was applied. For the multiplex PCR, a mixture combining 60 forward primers for TCR Vbeta segments and 13 reverse primers for TCR Jbeta segments was used. TCRdb's version of the immuneACCESS table is confined to in-frame rearrangements and falls short of the full clone set. An unresolved V gene accounts for under half of the shortfall where checked; the remainder is of unknown origin. Here the sample has 150,000 to 200,000 clones; more than 65% occur a single time. Clones ranked in the top ten supply about 4.5% of the sample. Source material: PBMCs. Source of these receptors: a young man in good health and CMV-seropositive.

The chain's CDR3 is CASSQGQGEMNTEAFF. The CDR3 coding sequence is TGTGCCAGCAGCCAAGGACAGGGGGAAATGAACACTGAAGCTTTCTTT. The V and J genes are TRBV11-3 and TRBJ1-1; 10 bases map to TRBD1. This CDR3 spans 16 amino acids. V was pared by 5 bases and J by 0 bases, with 6 bases of the junction left unmatched. Germline-derived CDR1 and CDR2 are SGHNT and YENEEA.

This chain uses TRBV5-5 with TRBJ1-5; D might be TRBD1 (5 bases). Germline V gene sequence: CDR1 SGHKS, CDR2 YYEKEE (reference sequence). V shed 4 bases and J shed 5 bases, with 13 bases lying between them. This CDR3 has 14 amino acids. CDR3 in amino acids: CASSPIGGDQPQHF. CDR3 in DNA: TGTGCCAGCAGCCCCATCGGGGGGGATCAGCCCCAGCATTTT.

A note on this clone: One end of the junction is discordant with germline, which a read error may explain. The V call is TRBV7-7, the J call TRBJ2-5, with D perhaps matching TRBD1 (6 bases). This CDR3 is built from 15 residues. Germline CDR1 and CDR2: SSHAT and FNYEAQ (reference sequence). The CDR3 spells CASSPGQGIQETQYF. As DNA, the CDR3 is TGTGCTAGCAGCCCCGGGCAGGGGATCCAAGAGACCCAGTACTTC.

In DNA, the CDR3 is TGTGCCAGCAGGCGGGAGGCCGGGATGAACACTGAAGCTTTCTTT. It encodes CASRREAGMNTEAFF. V usage is TRBV6-4 and J usage is TRBJ1-1; no clear D gene. Trimming shortened V by 6 bases and J by 0 bases, and 14 bases separated the two germline ends. The CDR3 consists of 15 residues. Per the germline V gene, CDR1 is MRHNA and CDR2 is SNTAGT.

The chain carries TRBV30 and TRBJ1-2; D is unclear. The CDR3 contains 13 residues. The V end lost 0 bases, the J end lost 3 bases, and 8 bases lay between the germline ends. Germline assignment: CDR1 GTSNPN and CDR2 SVGIG (reference sequence). CDR3 amino acids: CAWSVSRYYGYTF. For the CDR3, the DNA is TGTGCCTGGAGTGTATCACGGTACTATGGCTACACCTTC.

The chain recombines TRBV2 with TRBJ1-1; TRBD1 might be the D (5 bases). This CDR3 has 14 amino acids. V was clipped by 3 bases and J by 6 bases, with 14 bases between them. Germline loops: CDR1 SNHLY, CDR2 FYNNEI. The CDR3 reads CASSEGPTGAEAFF. CDR3 nucleotide sequence: TGTGCCAGCAGTGAGGGTCCTACGGGGGCTGAAGCTTTCTTT.

This chain connects TRBV5-6 to TRBJ2-1; 8 bases match TRBD1. This CDR3 has 15 residues. Germline lookup yields CDR1 SGHDT and CDR2 YYEEEE. The junction had 6 bases not matched to a gene; V was cut back by 4 bases and J by 3 bases. The CDR3, as DNA: TGTGCCAGCAGCAGACAGGGGTGGTACTACAATGAGCAGTTCTTC. As protein: CASSRQGWYYNEQFF.

Here the CDR3 DNA reads TGTGCCAGCACCAGGGAAGGTTATGAAAAACTGTTTTTT. It translates to CASTREGYEKLFF. The chain carries TRBV28 and TRBJ1-4; possible D gene TRBD1, 5 bases. The CDR3 extends over 13 amino acids. Germline-derived CDR1 and CDR2 are MDHEN and SYDVKM. V was clipped by 7 bases and J by 6 bases, with 12 bases between them.

The chain uses TRBV7-8 and TRBJ2-6; D is perhaps TRBD1 (5 bases). The ends were cut back, 5 bases at V and 0 bases at J, with 8 bases in the middle. Germline CDR1 SGHVS, CDR2 FQNEAQ. CDR3 length: 15 residues. The CDR3 DNA sequence: TGTGCCAGCAGCGCTGGACACTCTGGGGCCAACGTCCTGACTTTC. Translated, it gives CASSAGHSGANVLTF.

CDR3 region: CASSLIRDYSNQPQHF. CDR3 sequence (DNA): TGTGCCAGCAGTTTAATCAGGGATTATAGCAATCAGCCCCAGCATTTT. The V and J genes are TRBV28 and TRBJ1-5, with a tentative D call TRBD1 (5 bases). Looked up from germline, CDR1 is MDHEN and CDR2 is SYDVKM. CDR3 length equals 16 residues. Trimming took off 2 bases at V and 0 bases at J, with 11 bases between the two ends.

The rearrangement uses TRBV5-1 and TRBJ2-2; maybe TRBD2 (5 bases). This CDR3 has 15 residues. Germline values: CDR1 SGHRS, CDR2 YFSETQ. V lost 4 bases to trimming and J lost 2 bases, with 12 bases between them. The CDR3 region has the DNA TGCGCCAGCAGCCTAAGCGGTACTAACACCGGGGAGCTGTTTTTT. It encodes CASSLSGTNTGELFF. Filled out from reference TRBV5-1 and TRBJ2-2, the complete variable domain reads KAGVTQTPRYLIKTRGQQVTLSCSPISGHRSVSWYQQTPGQGLQFLFEYFSETQRNKGNFPGRFSGRQFSNSRSEMNVSTLELGDSALYLCASSLSGTNTGELFFGEGSRLTVL.

This chain links TRBV5-1 with TRBJ2-1; 10 nucleotides align to TRBD1. Looked up from germline, CDR1 is SGHRS and CDR2 is YFSETQ. CDR3 size: 15 residues. Trimming took 4 bases from V and 15 from J; bases not matched to a gene: 16. The CDR3 here is CASSRGGQGPSGVFF. The CDR3, as DNA: TGCGCCAGCAGCCGGGGGGGACAGGGGCCTTCGGGGGTGTTCTTC.

V and J are TRBV11-1 and TRBJ2-4; possibly TRBD1 for D (5 bases). The CDR3 extends over 12 amino acids. The V and J ends lost 5 bases and 6 bases respectively, with 8 bases between them. Germline V gene data show CDR1 as SGHAT and CDR2 as FQDESV (reference sequence). The CDR3 is CASSRDRNIQYF. The DNA of the CDR3 is TGTGCCAGCAGCCGAGACAGAAACATTCAGTACTTC.

The CDR3 DNA is TGCGCCAGCAGCCAGGGAGCGGGTTCCTACGAGCAGTACGTC. It yields the protein CASSQGAGSYEQYV. This chain joins TRBV4-1 and TRBJ2-7, with D maybe TRBD2 (6 bases). Germline loops: CDR1 MGHRA, CDR2 YSYEKL. V lost 3 bases, J lost 1 base, and 10 bases lay in between. The CDR3 totals 14 residues.

The V gene is TRBV6-1, the J gene TRBJ1-6; D uncertain. The germline V and J ends were trimmed by 4 bases and 14 bases, with 15 bases remaining between them. Germline lookup yields CDR1 MNHNS and CDR2 SASEGT. CDR3 length: 13 amino acids. CDR3 in DNA: TGTGCCAGCAGTGGATCTAGGTTTAGGACCCTCCACTTT. It codes for CASSGSRFRTLHF.

The chain is built from TRBV6-6 and TRBJ2-2; no definite D call. Trimming cost V 4 bases and J 4 bases, with 4 bases left between them. The CDR3 is 12 residues long. Germline lookup yields CDR1 MNHNY and CDR2 SVGAGI (reference sequence). Here the CDR3 reads CASSSVTGELFF. In DNA, the CDR3 is TGTGCCAGCAGTTCGGTCACCGGGGAGCTGTTTTTT.

The count of this clone is one. The chain couples TRBV28 to TRBJ2-7; the match to TRBD1 covers 9 bases. The CDR3 is 15 amino acids. Germline trimming cut 6 bases from V and 7 bases from J; bases unmatched to any gene: 13. From germline, CDR1 is MDHEN and CDR2 SYDVKM. The CDR3 sequence: CASSTGGRHPGEQYV. Here the CDR3 DNA reads TGTGCCAGCAGCACAGGGGGCCGTCATCCGGGTGAGCAGTACGTC.

This clone was detected only a few times. The chain couples TRBV5-1 to TRBJ1-2; TRBD1 is a possible D gene (5 bases). V dropped 1 base and J dropped 6 bases, with 13 bases sitting between them. This CDR3 spans 14 amino acids. Germline assignment: CDR1 SGHRS and CDR2 YFSETQ. The chain's CDR3 is CASSLSREIHGYTF. The CDR3 nucleotides read TGCGCCAGCAGCTTGAGCAGGGAAATCCATGGCTACACCTTC.

The chain is built from TRBV15 and TRBJ2-7; D possibly corresponds to TRBD2 (5 bases). From germline, CDR1 is LNHNV and CDR2 YYDKDF (reference sequence). The CDR3 has 14 amino acids. V was pared by 8 bases and J by 2 bases, with 16 bases between. The CDR3 spells CATADSTLPYEQYV. CDR3 nucleotides: TGTGCCACCGCGGACTCCACCCTCCCCTACGAGCAGTACGTC.